These T cell receptor beta chains were read from a single sample in a study of long-term antiretroviral therapy in people with HIV. Assay: immunoSEQ multiplex PCR; the TCRdb copy retains only in-frame clones and omits some. There are tens of thousands of clones in the sample; 80% occur only once, and 7.3% lies in the top ten. Sequencing used unsorted PBMCs, obtained 0.3 years after starting antiretroviral therapy. These receptors were obtained from a man in his forties or fifties with HIV. Each CDR3 is given with its conserved first and last residue. The order of the fields is V gene, clone size, J gene, D gene, CDR3 protein, CDR3 DNA. D genes are given only for firm matches. A clone size is listed for some rows: how often the clone was seen (once, few, many), or a class if it is expanded.

V: TRBV11-1
size: NA
J: TRBJ2-5
D: NA
CDR3: CASSVSVGRLQETQYF
DNA: TGTGCCAGCAGCGTATCCGTGGGACGGCTACAAGAGACCCAGTACTTC

V: TRBV18
size: NA
J: TRBJ1-2
D: TRBD1
CDR3: CASSPDRAYGYTF
DNA: TGTGCCAGCTCCCCGGACAGGGCCTATGGCTACACCTTC

V: TRBV18
size: NA
J: TRBJ2-1
D: NA
CDR3: CASSQQANEQFF
DNA: TGTGCCAGCTCACAGCAAGCAAATGAGCAGTTCTTC

V: TRBV7-2
size: NA
J: TRBJ2-1
D: NA
CDR3: CASTPWGEGEQFF
DNA: TGTGCCAGCACCCCCTGGGGGGAAGGTGAGCAGTTCTTC

V: TRBV28
size: NA
J: TRBJ2-7
D: TRBD2
CDR3: CASSFAGEYEQYF
DNA: TGTGCCAGCAGCTTTGCGGGGGAATACGAGCAGTACTTC

V: TRBV6-6
size: NA
J: TRBJ2-2
D: NA
CDR3: CASSSPGRNTGELFF
DNA: TGTGCCAGCAGTTCTCCCGGACGGAACACCGGGGAGCTGTTTTTT

V: TRBV11-3
size: once
J: TRBJ2-5
D: NA
CDR3: CASSPKGVEETQYF
DNA: TGTGCCAGCAGCCCTAAGGGGGTAGAGGAGACCCAGTACTTC

V: TRBV7-9
size: NA
J: TRBJ2-1
D: TRBD2
CDR3: CASSLGTRGNEQFF
DNA: TGTGCCAGCAGCCTTGGGACTAGGGGGAATGAGCAGTTCTTC

V: TRBV4-3
size: NA
J: TRBJ2-4
D: TRBD2
CDR3: CASSPNSGRTNIQYF
DNA: TGCGCCAGCAGCCCAAATAGCGGGAGGACGAACATTCAGTACTTC

V: TRBV7-8
size: few
J: TRBJ1-5
D: NA
CDR3: CASSRIGAVYSNQPQHF
DNA: TGTGCCAGCAGCCGAATCGGGGCGGTCTATAGCAATCAGCCCCAGCATTTT

V: TRBV4-2
size: NA
J: TRBJ2-2
D: TRBD2
CDR3: CASSQSSGDTGELFF
DNA: TGTGCCAGCAGCCAGTCTAGCGGGGATACCGGGGAGCTGTTTTTT

V: TRBV2
size: NA
J: TRBJ2-7
D: NA
CDR3: CASSQTGREYEQYF
DNA: TGTGCCAGCAGTCAAACGGGCAGGGAATACGAGCAGTACTTC

V: TRBV5-1
size: NA
J: TRBJ2-1
D: TRBD1
CDR3: CASSLGGTGGYEQFF
DNA: TGCGCCAGCAGCTTAGGGGGGACAGGGGGTTATGAGCAGTTCTTC

V: TRBV27
size: NA
J: TRBJ2-7
D: NA
CDR3: CATNGGSPYEQYF
DNA: TGTGCCACCAACGGGGGCTCGCCCTACGAGCAGTACTTC

V: TRBV15
size: NA
J: TRBJ2-7
D: NA
CDR3: CATSVSFSGPSSYEQYF
DNA: TGTGCCACCAGCGTGTCCTTTAGCGGACCGAGCTCCTACGAGCAGTACTTC

V: TRBV30
size: NA
J: TRBJ2-5
D: TRBD2
CDR3: CAWRPTSGGFQETQYF
DNA: TGTGCCTGGAGACCTACTAGCGGGGGATTCCAAGAGACCCAGTACTTC

V: TRBV4-3
size: NA
J: TRBJ1-3
D: NA
CDR3: CASSQLDSGNTIYF
DNA: TGCGCCAGCAGCCAACTTGACTCTGGAAACACCATATATTTT

V: TRBV27
size: NA
J: TRBJ1-1
D: NA
CDR3: CASSFTGTPSYEAFF
DNA: TGTGCCAGCAGTTTCACCGGGACACCAAGTTATGAAGCTTTCTTT

V: TRBV27
size: NA
J: TRBJ1-1
D: NA
CDR3: CASSSQGRDPLEAFF
DNA: TGTGCCAGCAGTTCACAGGGTCGGGACCCTCTTGAAGCTTTCTTT

V: TRBV7-2
size: few
J: TRBJ2-5
D: TRBD1
CDR3: CASSLRTGWGQETQYF
DNA: TGTGCCAGCAGCCTCCGGACAGGGTGGGGGCAAGAGACCCAGTACTTC

V: TRBV7-6
size: NA
J: TRBJ2-7
D: TRBD2
CDR3: CASSSGGHLSYEQYF
DNA: TGTGCCAGCAGCTCGGGGGGTCACCTATCCTACGAGCAGTACTTC

V: TRBV5-1
size: few
J: TRBJ2-7
D: TRBD1
CDR3: CASSLSGQGTNEQYF
DNA: TGCGCCAGCAGCTTGAGCGGACAGGGGACCAACGAGCAGTACTTC

V: TRBV2
size: NA
J: TRBJ2-1
D: NA
CDR3: CASSPGGPEQFF
DNA: TGTGCCAGCAGTCCGGGGGGCCCTGAGCAGTTCTTC

V: TRBV27
size: once
J: TRBJ2-3
D: TRBD2
CDR3: CASSRSGSRTDTQYF
DNA: TGTGCCAGCAGTAGAAGCGGGAGTAGAACAGATACGCAGTATTTT

V: TRBV7-9
size: NA
J: TRBJ2-2
D: NA
CDR3: CASSDYTGELFF
DNA: TGTGCCAGCAGCGATTACACCGGGGAGCTGTTTTTT

V: TRBV10-3
size: NA
J: TRBJ1-1
D: TRBD1
CDR3: CAISELPGQPVEAFF
DNA: TGTGCCATCAGTGAGTTACCGGGACAGCCCGTGGAAGCTTTCTTT

V: TRBV18
size: NA
J: TRBJ2-7
D: TRBD2
CDR3: CASSEREGTYEQYF
DNA: TGTGCCAGCTCAGAGCGGGAGGGGACCTACGAGCAGTACTTC

V: TRBV27
size: few
J: TRBJ1-1
D: NA
CDR3: CASSFGGANTEAFF
DNA: TGTGCCAGCAGTTTTGGGGGGGCGAACACTGAAGCTTTCTTT

V: TRBV18
size: NA
J: TRBJ2-7
D: NA
CDR3: CASSPGVGDEQYF
DNA: TGTGCCAGCTCACCGGGAGTCGGAGACGAGCAGTACTTC

V: TRBV6-5
size: NA
J: TRBJ2-5
D: NA
CDR3: CASSARTPGTQYF
DNA: TGTGCCAGCAGTGCACGAACTCCCGGGACTCAGTACTTC

V: TRBV10-1
size: NA
J: TRBJ2-7
D: NA
CDR3: CASSDPATYEQYF
DNA: TGCGCCAGCAGTGATCCAGCGACCTACGAGCAGTACTTC

V: TRBV7-2
size: NA
J: TRBJ1-3
D: NA
CDR3: CASSVGTAGNTIYF
DNA: TGTGCCAGCAGCGTGGGGACTGCTGGAAACACCATATATTTT

V: TRBV7-6
size: NA
J: TRBJ2-3
D: TRBD1
CDR3: CASSLSRTGGSAQGYTQYF
DNA: TGTGCCAGCAGCTTATCCAGGACAGGGGGTTCGGCCCAGGGGTATACGCAGTATTTT

V: TRBV7-9
size: once
J: TRBJ2-7
D: NA
CDR3: CASSLAASVSEQYF
DNA: TGTGCCAGCAGCTTAGCGGCTAGTGTAAGCGAGCAGTACTTC